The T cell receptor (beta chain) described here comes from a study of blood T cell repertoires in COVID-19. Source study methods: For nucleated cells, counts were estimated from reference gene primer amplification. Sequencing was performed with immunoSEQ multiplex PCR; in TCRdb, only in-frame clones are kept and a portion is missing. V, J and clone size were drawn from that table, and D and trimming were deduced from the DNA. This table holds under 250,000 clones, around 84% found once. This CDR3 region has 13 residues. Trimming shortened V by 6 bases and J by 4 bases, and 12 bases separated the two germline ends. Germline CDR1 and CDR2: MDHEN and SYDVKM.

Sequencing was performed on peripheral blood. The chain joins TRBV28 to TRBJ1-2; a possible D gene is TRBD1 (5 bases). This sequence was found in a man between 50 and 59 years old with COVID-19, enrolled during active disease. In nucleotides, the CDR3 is TGTGCCAGCAGGCCCCCAGGGTTCTATGGCTACACCTTC. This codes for CASRPPGFYGYTF.